This record looks at one T cell receptor beta chain sequence and its context. What it binds is not known. Other nucleotide sequences in the sample specify the same CDR3. The CDR3 has 15 amino acids. V shed 4 bases and J 0 bases; nucleotides not matched to a gene: 5. The germline gives CDR1 SGHNT, CDR2 YYREEE (reference sequence). The data belong to a study of graft-versus-host responses after intestinal transplantation. Generated by immunoSEQ multiplex PCR, the TCRdb table keeps only in-frame clones and is missing some. The table shows 90,000 to 130,000 clones, with over 85% occurring only once. Study results and limitations: When patients had graft-donor T cell macrochimerism, their allografts held high graft-versus-host to host-versus-graft clonal ratios.

The sequencing used unstimulated CD8+ T cells sorted from spleen or lymph node cells, collected before intestinal transplant. The chain uses TRBV5-4 and TRBJ2-7; 9 bases align to TRBD1. This clonotype was obtained from a human donor who received an intestinal transplant. The CDR3 bases are TGTGCCAGCAGCCCGATGACAGGGGGCTCCTACGAGCAGTACTTC. This codes for CASSPMTGGSYEQYF.